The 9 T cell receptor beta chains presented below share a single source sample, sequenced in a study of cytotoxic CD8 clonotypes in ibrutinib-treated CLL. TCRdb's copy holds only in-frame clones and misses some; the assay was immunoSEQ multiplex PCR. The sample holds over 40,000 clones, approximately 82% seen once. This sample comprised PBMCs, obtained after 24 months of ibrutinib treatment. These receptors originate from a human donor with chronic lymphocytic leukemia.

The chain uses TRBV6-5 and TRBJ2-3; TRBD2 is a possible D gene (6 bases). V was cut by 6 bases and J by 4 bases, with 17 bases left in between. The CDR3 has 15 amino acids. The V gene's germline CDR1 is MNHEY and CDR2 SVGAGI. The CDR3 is CASRGRRNLADTQYF. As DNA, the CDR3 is TGTGCCAGCAGGGGGAGGAGGAACCTCGCAGATACGCAGTATTTT.

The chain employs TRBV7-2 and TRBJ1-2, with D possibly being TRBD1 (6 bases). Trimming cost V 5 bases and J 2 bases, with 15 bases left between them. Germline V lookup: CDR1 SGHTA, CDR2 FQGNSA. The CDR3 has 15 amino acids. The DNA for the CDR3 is TGTGCCAGCAGCCCAGGCCCCGGACAGAACTATGGCTACACCTTC. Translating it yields CASSPGPGQNYGYTF.

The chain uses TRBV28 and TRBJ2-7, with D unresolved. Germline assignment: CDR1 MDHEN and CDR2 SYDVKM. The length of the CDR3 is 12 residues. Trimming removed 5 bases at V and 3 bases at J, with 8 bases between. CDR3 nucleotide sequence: TGTGCCAGCAGTAAGGGTTTCTACGAGCAGTACTTC. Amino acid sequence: CASSKGFYEQYF. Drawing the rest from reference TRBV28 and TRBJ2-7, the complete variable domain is DVKVTQSSRYLVKRTGEKVFLECVQDMDHENMFWYRQDPGLGLRLIYFSYDVKMKEKGDIPEGYSVSREKKERFSLILESASTNQTSMYLCASSKGFYEQYFGPGTRLTVT.

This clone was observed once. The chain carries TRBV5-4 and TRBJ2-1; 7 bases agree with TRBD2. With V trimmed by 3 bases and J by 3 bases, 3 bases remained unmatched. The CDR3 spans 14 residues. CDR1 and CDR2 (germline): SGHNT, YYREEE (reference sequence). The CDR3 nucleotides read TGTGCCAGCAGCTCTAGCGGTTACTACAATGAGCAGTTCTTC. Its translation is CASSSSGYYNEQFF. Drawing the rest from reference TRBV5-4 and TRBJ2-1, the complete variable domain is ETGVTQSPTHLIKTRGQQVTLRCSSQSGHNTVSWYQQALGQGPQFIFQYYREEENGRGNFPPRFSGLQFPNYSSELNVNALELDDSALYLCASSSSGYYNEQFFGPGTRLTVL.

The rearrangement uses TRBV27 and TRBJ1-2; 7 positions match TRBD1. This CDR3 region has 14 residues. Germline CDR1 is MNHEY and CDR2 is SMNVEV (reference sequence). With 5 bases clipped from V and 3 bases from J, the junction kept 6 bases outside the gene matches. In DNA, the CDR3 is TGTGCCAGCAGTCCGACAGGGCCCCACTATGGCTACACCTTC. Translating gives CASSPTGPHYGYTF.

CDR3 coding DNA: TGTGCCAGCTCACCAGTTGAAACCGGGACAGCGAGTGTTGGAGGTGGCTACACCTTC. Its protein is CASSPVETGTASVGGGYTF. This chain connects TRBV18 to TRBJ1-2, with 7 positions matching TRBD1. The CDR3 contains 19 residues. Trimming cost V 2 bases and J 7 bases; bases outside gene matches: 22. Per the germline V gene, CDR1 is KGHSH and CDR2 is LQKENI.

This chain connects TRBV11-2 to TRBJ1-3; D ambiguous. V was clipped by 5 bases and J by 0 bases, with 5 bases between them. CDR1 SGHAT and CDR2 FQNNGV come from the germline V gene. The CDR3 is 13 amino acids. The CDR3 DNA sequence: TGTGCCAGCAGCCGCTCCTCTGGAAACACCATATATTTT. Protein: CASSRSSGNTIYF.

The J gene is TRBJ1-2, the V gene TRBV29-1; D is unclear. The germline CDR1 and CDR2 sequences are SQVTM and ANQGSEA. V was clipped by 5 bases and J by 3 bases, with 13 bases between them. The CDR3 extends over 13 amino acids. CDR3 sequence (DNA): TGCAGCGTTAGCGTCGGCGGGTACTATGGCTACACCTTC. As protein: CSVSVGGYYGYTF.

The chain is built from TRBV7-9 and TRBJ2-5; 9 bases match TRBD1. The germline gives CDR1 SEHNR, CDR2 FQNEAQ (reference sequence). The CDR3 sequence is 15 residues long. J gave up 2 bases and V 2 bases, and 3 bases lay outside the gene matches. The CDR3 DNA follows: TGTGCCAGCAGCTTACTGGGACAGGGACAAGAGACCCAGTACTTC. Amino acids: CASSLLGQGQETQYF.